These 8 T cell receptor beta chains came from one sample sequenced in a study of cytomegalovirus exposure and HLA in healthy donors. Sequencing used immunoSEQ multiplex PCR; TCRdb keeps in-frame clones, though not all of them. The data contain about 100,000 clones, around 95% of them singletons. The material sequenced was PBMCs. The receptor source for this set is a woman aged 18-35 years in good health and CMV-seronegative.

The chain is built from TRBV11-2 and TRBJ2-7, with TRBD2 matching 8 bases. This CDR3 has 15 residues. From germline, CDR1 is SGHAT and CDR2 FQNNGV. V was pared by 5 bases and J by 10 bases, with 16 bases of the junction left unmatched. CDR3 sequence (DNA): TGTGCCAGCAGCCCTTCGCGGGGGGTTAAGCTGGGACAGTACTTC. Translated, it gives CASSPSRGVKLGQYF.

This clone is a singleton in its sample. V and J are TRBV5-5 and TRBJ1-2; 7 bases agree with TRBD1. The CDR3 runs to 15 residues. The ends lost 0 bases at V and 4 bases at J; junction bases unmatched: 6. CDR1 is SGHKS and CDR2 is YYEKEE in the germline V gene (reference sequence). Written as DNA, the CDR3 is TGTGCCAGCAGCTTGGGAGGACAGGCCGTCTATGGCTACACCTTC. This gives the protein CASSLGGQAVYGYTF.

The V gene is TRBV18, the J gene TRBJ1-4; 7 bases are shared with TRBD1. This CDR3 is 15 amino acids long. Germline V lookup: CDR1 KGHSH, CDR2 LQKENI. V gave up 5 bases and J gave up 5 bases; unmatched junction bases: 8. CDR3 sequence: CASSSTGTENEKLFF. DNA of the CDR3: TGTGCCAGCTCATCAACCGGGACAGAGAATGAAAAACTGTTTTTT.

The rearrangement uses TRBV6-5 and TRBJ2-7, with D possibly TRBD2 on 5 matching bases. The CDR3 spans 13 residues. Per germline, CDR1 MNHEY and CDR2 SVGAGI. With 0 bases removed from V and 4 bases from J, the gap between germline ends came to 7 bases. The chain's CDR3 is CASSYSGEYEQYF. The CDR3 DNA reads TGTGCCAGCAGTTACTCGGGAGAGTACGAGCAGTACTTC.

The V and J genes are TRBV11-2 and TRBJ1-1; TRBD1 is a possible D gene (5 bases). V was trimmed by 4 bases and J by 7 bases, leaving 13 bases between them. Germline V gene data show CDR1 as SGHAT and CDR2 as FQNNGV. There are 13 residues in the CDR3. Here the CDR3 reads CASSSIRQNEAFF. The CDR3 nucleotides read TGTGCCAGCAGCTCAATACGACAGAATGAAGCTTTCTTT.

The rearrangement links TRBV19 to TRBJ1-2; no firm D call. Germline CDR1 reads LNHDA; CDR2 reads SQIVND (reference sequence). The CDR3 runs to 14 residues. V was shortened by 3 bases and J by 5 bases, with 13 bases between the two germline ends. In nucleotides, the CDR3 is TGTGCCAGTAGTATTCCCGGAGTCCAATATGGCTACACCTTC. This translates into CASSIPGVQYGYTF. Filled out from reference TRBV19 and TRBJ1-2, the complete variable domain reads DGGITQSPKYLFRKEGQNVTLSCEQNLNHDAMYWYRQDPGQGLRLIYYSQIVNDFQKGDIAEGYSVSREKKESFPLTVTSAQKNPTAFYLCASSIPGVQYGYTFGSGTRLTVV.

The chain combines TRBV19 with TRBJ2-3, with a possible D match to TRBD1 (7 bases). CDR1 LNHDA and CDR2 SQIVND come from the germline V gene (reference sequence). The CDR3 has 14 amino acids. V was clipped by 7 bases and J by 2 bases, with 13 bases between them. The CDR3 protein is CASTRRGHTDTQYF. The CDR3 DNA reads as TGTGCCAGTACTAGGAGGGGGCACACAGATACGCAGTATTTT.

This sequence joins TRBV7-2 and TRBJ1-1; D gene unclear. Trimming removed 4 bases at V and 2 bases at J, with 8 bases between. This CDR3 contains 13 residues. CDR1 and CDR2 from the germline V gene are SGHTA and FQGNSA. The CDR3, as DNA: TGTGCCAGCAGCTCCGCGGAAAACACTGAAGCTTTCTTT. Its translation: CASSSAENTEAFF.